Here is one TCR beta chain with its context. The target antigen is unknown. The CDR3 has 11 residues. Looked up from germline, CDR1 is MNHEY and CDR2 is SVGAGI. The germline V and J ends were trimmed by 7 bases and 7 bases, with 8 bases remaining between them. Investigators reverse transcribed all isolated RNA, so they sequenced expressed TCRB transcripts. Assay used: immunoSEQ multiplex PCR; TCRdb lists only in-frame clones, some missing. The sample holds 200,000 to 300,000 clones; around 26% are singletons and the top ten take more than 3%. Researchers reported sorting CD4+ naive, central memory, regulatory and stem cell-like memory cells via CD45RO/CCR7/CD25/CD127/CD95/CD27. The entry originates in a study of beta chain features in type 1 diabetes. Whole-study results and caveats: PCR could preferentially amplify shorter templates, alike in patients and controls. The study found fewer insertions and more deletions at VDJ junctions in type 1 diabetes patients. Comparison showed that naive, central memory and Treg TCRB repertoires appeared more similar among patients than among healthy donors.

The chain uses TRBV6-5 and TRBJ2-1, with D possibly TRBD2 on 5 matching bases. Material: central memory CD4+ T cells from blood. This TCR was recovered from a man aged 30 to 39 in good health. CDR3 residues: CASIGLNEQFF. CDR3 DNA: TGTGCCAGCATAGGACTTAATGAGCAGTTCTTC.